This is a list of T cell receptor beta chains from one sample in a study of OX40 agonist ivuxolimab in advanced cancers. Assay used: immunoSEQ multiplex PCR; TCRdb lists only in-frame clones, some missing. The repertoire holds about 70,000 clones, about 84% seen once, with around 7% in the top ten. Sequenced material: CD4+ or CD8+ T cells sorted from blood, taken in a trial of the OX40 agonist ivuxolimab. The receptors stem from an adult with an advanced solid tumor such as melanoma, head and neck, liver or kidney cancer. The CDR3 runs from the conserved cysteine through the conserved F or W. Fields, in order: clone size, D gene, J gene, V gene, CDR3 DNA, CDR3 protein. A D gene is named only where the DNA matches it firmly. Size tells how often a clone was seen (once, few, many) or the class of an expanded clone, and some rows leave it out.

clone size: NA; D gene: NA; J gene: TRBJ2-1; V gene: TRBV11-2; CDR3 DNA: TGTGCCAGCAGCTTCTTAATAGTGGGAAGCTCCTACAATGAGCAGTTCTTC; CDR3 protein: CASSFLIVGSSYNEQFF
clone size: NA; D gene: NA; J gene: TRBJ1-4; V gene: TRBV7-3; CDR3 DNA: TGTGCCAGCAGCTTAAGAGGCGCAACTAATGAAAAACTGTTTTTT; CDR3 protein: CASSLRGATNEKLFF
clone size: once; D gene: TRBD1; J gene: TRBJ2-7; V gene: TRBV19; CDR3 DNA: TGTGCCAGTAGTATAGGGGGGACAGGCTACGAGCAGTACTTC; CDR3 protein: CASSIGGTGYEQYF
clone size: NA; D gene: TRBD1; J gene: TRBJ2-1; V gene: TRBV5-6; CDR3 DNA: TGTGCCAGCAGGTCCAGGGGGACCTCCTACAATGAGCAGTTCTTC; CDR3 protein: CASRSRGTSYNEQFF
clone size: NA; D gene: TRBD2; J gene: TRBJ2-5; V gene: TRBV9; CDR3 DNA: TGTGCCAGCAGCGAGACTAGCGGACAAATTCAGACCCAGTACTTC; CDR3 protein: CASSETSGQIQTQYF
clone size: NA; D gene: NA; J gene: TRBJ1-5; V gene: TRBV19; CDR3 DNA: TGTGCCAGTAGTATTGGCCGACAGTACCATCAGCCCCAGCATTTT; CDR3 protein: CASSIGRQYHQPQHF
clone size: NA; D gene: NA; J gene: TRBJ2-7; V gene: TRBV11-2; CDR3 DNA: TGTGCCAGCAGCTTAGAGAGGGTTTGGTACGAGCAGTACTTC; CDR3 protein: CASSLERVWYEQYF
clone size: NA; D gene: NA; J gene: TRBJ2-3; V gene: TRBV5-1; CDR3 DNA: TGCGCCAGCAGCCCCCGAATGTCAGATACGCAGTATTTT; CDR3 protein: CASSPRMSDTQYF
clone size: NA; D gene: NA; J gene: TRBJ2-1; V gene: TRBV10-2; CDR3 DNA: TGCGCCAGCAGTGAGTCGATTGTAGGGGCATACAATGAGCAGTTCTTC; CDR3 protein: CASSESIVGAYNEQFF
clone size: NA; D gene: NA; J gene: TRBJ2-3; V gene: TRBV11-2; CDR3 DNA: TGTGTCAGCAGCTTTAACACAGATACGCAGTATTTT; CDR3 protein: CVSSFNTDTQYF
clone size: NA; D gene: TRBD1; J gene: TRBJ2-5; V gene: TRBV5-8; CDR3 DNA: TGTGCCAGCACCGGGACAGGGAGGGAGACCCAGTACTTC; CDR3 protein: CASTGTGRETQYF
clone size: NA; D gene: NA; J gene: TRBJ1-2; V gene: TRBV6-6; CDR3 DNA: TGTGCCAGCACCCCCGACAGGATCTATGGCTACACCTTC; CDR3 protein: CASTPDRIYGYTF
clone size: few; D gene: TRBD2; J gene: TRBJ2-1; V gene: TRBV29-1; CDR3 DNA: TGCAGCGTGCGGGGGGGGTGGTACAATGAGCAGTTCTTC; CDR3 protein: CSVRGGWYNEQFF
clone size: NA; D gene: TRBD1; J gene: TRBJ2-5; V gene: TRBV6-6; CDR3 DNA: TGTGCCAGCAGGCTACTAGGGACAGGCGAGACCCAGTACTTC; CDR3 protein: CASRLLGTGETQYF
clone size: NA; D gene: TRBD1; J gene: TRBJ1-2; V gene: TRBV27; CDR3 DNA: TGTGCCAGCAGTTCACCCGACAGGGATGGCTACACCTTC; CDR3 protein: CASSSPDRDGYTF
clone size: NA; D gene: NA; J gene: TRBJ2-7; V gene: TRBV7-2; CDR3 DNA: TGTGCCAGCAGCCTCGGCGGGCCGATTAACTACGAGCAGTACTTC; CDR3 protein: CASSLGGPINYEQYF
clone size: NA; D gene: NA; J gene: TRBJ1-3; V gene: TRBV25-1; CDR3 DNA: TGTGCCAGCAGTGAAAGGATTGGTTCGGGGATTGGAAACACCATATATTTT; CDR3 protein: CASSERIGSGIGNTIYF
clone size: NA; D gene: NA; J gene: TRBJ2-3; V gene: TRBV25-1; CDR3 DNA: TGTGCCAGCAGCGAAACACAGCTTACAGATACGCAGTATTTT; CDR3 protein: CASSETQLTDTQYF
clone size: NA; D gene: NA; J gene: TRBJ2-3; V gene: TRBV5-5; CDR3 DNA: TGTGCCAGCAGCTACACAGGAGCCCGCACAGATACGCAGTATTTT; CDR3 protein: CASSYTGARTDTQYF
clone size: NA; D gene: NA; J gene: TRBJ1-3; V gene: TRBV11-2; CDR3 DNA: TGTGCCAGCAGCTTAGGTACGGGACCGGGAAACACCATATATTTT; CDR3 protein: CASSLGTGPGNTIYF
clone size: NA; D gene: NA; J gene: TRBJ1-1; V gene: TRBV5-5; CDR3 DNA: TGTGCCAGCAGCTTACTGTACGGGGGGCGGAACACTGAAGCTTTCTTT; CDR3 protein: CASSLLYGGRNTEAFF
clone size: NA; D gene: NA; J gene: TRBJ1-3; V gene: TRBV19; CDR3 DNA: TGTGCCAGTAGTATAGGGACTGTTCCTTTCTCTGGAAACACCATATATTTT; CDR3 protein: CASSIGTVPFSGNTIYF
clone size: NA; D gene: NA; J gene: TRBJ1-6; V gene: TRBV9; CDR3 DNA: TGTGCCAGCAGCGTAGCCCCAGGGGATTCACCCCTCCACTTT; CDR3 protein: CASSVAPGDSPLHF
clone size: NA; D gene: NA; J gene: TRBJ2-7; V gene: TRBV14; CDR3 DNA: TGTGCCAGCAGCCACCTCTACGAGCAGTACTTC; CDR3 protein: CASSHLYEQYF
clone size: NA; D gene: NA; J gene: TRBJ2-1; V gene: TRBV5-5; CDR3 DNA: TGTGCCAGCAGCCCCGCAGCCAATGAGCAGTTCTTC; CDR3 protein: CASSPAANEQFF
clone size: once; D gene: TRBD1; J gene: TRBJ1-4; V gene: TRBV25-1; CDR3 DNA: TGTGCCAGCAGTGAACTCGGGACAGGTGAAAAACTGTTTTTT; CDR3 protein: CASSELGTGEKLFF
clone size: NA; D gene: NA; J gene: TRBJ2-6; V gene: TRBV12-5; CDR3 DNA: TGTGCTAGTGGTTTAATACAGGGAGCAGGGGCCAACGTCCTGACTTTC; CDR3 protein: CASGLIQGAGANVLTF
clone size: NA; D gene: TRBD1; J gene: TRBJ2-1; V gene: TRBV18; CDR3 DNA: TGTGCCAGCTCACCCGGACAGGGGGTTAGGAATGAGCAGTTCTTC; CDR3 protein: CASSPGQGVRNEQFF
clone size: NA; D gene: NA; J gene: TRBJ2-2; V gene: TRBV19; CDR3 DNA: TGTGCCAGTAGCCCGAAAGGGTCGGGAACCGGGGAGCTGTTTTTT; CDR3 protein: CASSPKGSGTGELFF
clone size: NA; D gene: NA; J gene: TRBJ1-4; V gene: TRBV7-2; CDR3 DNA: TGTGCCAGCAGCTTAGCGTCACAGAAGAATGAAAAACTGTTTTTT; CDR3 protein: CASSLASQKNEKLFF
clone size: NA; D gene: TRBD2; J gene: TRBJ2-3; V gene: TRBV18; CDR3 DNA: TGTGCCAGCTCACCACGCGCGGGAGTGAGCACAGATACGCAGTATTTT; CDR3 protein: CASSPRAGVSTDTQYF
clone size: NA; D gene: TRBD2; J gene: TRBJ2-3; V gene: TRBV5-4; CDR3 DNA: TGTGCCAGCAGCTCGATGACTAGCGGAGAAGGGACAGATACGCAGTATTTT; CDR3 protein: CASSSMTSGEGTDTQYF
clone size: NA; D gene: NA; J gene: TRBJ2-5; V gene: TRBV7-9; CDR3 DNA: TGTGCCAGCAGCTTAGTAAAAGAGGGCCACGTATACTTC; CDR3 protein: CASSLVKEGHVYF
clone size: NA; D gene: NA; J gene: TRBJ1-2; V gene: TRBV4-2; CDR3 DNA: TGTGCCAGCAGCCAAGACATCCGGCGGACTACCTTC; CDR3 protein: CASSQDIRRTTF
clone size: NA; D gene: TRBD2; J gene: TRBJ2-7; V gene: TRBV4-1; CDR3 DNA: TGCGCCAGCAGCCAAGCTGCTAGCGGGAGTCCCCTCGGCGAGCAGTACTTC; CDR3 protein: CASSQAASGSPLGEQYF
clone size: NA; D gene: NA; J gene: TRBJ1-2; V gene: TRBV16; CDR3 DNA: TGTGCCAGCAGCCGACAGTCGGACTATGGCTACACCTTC; CDR3 protein: CASSRQSDYGYTF
clone size: once; D gene: NA; J gene: TRBJ2-7; V gene: TRBV18; CDR3 DNA: TGTGCCAGCTCTCAGGATGTTCTTTACGAGCAGTACTTC; CDR3 protein: CASSQDVLYEQYF
clone size: NA; D gene: NA; J gene: TRBJ1-3; V gene: TRBV5-6; CDR3 DNA: TGTGCCAGCAGTCAAGAGACGTTCCTCTCTGGAAACACCATATATTTT; CDR3 protein: CASSQETFLSGNTIYF
clone size: NA; D gene: NA; J gene: TRBJ1-1; V gene: TRBV6-5; CDR3 DNA: TGTGCCAGCAGGCGAGAGGCACCGAACACTGAAGCTTTCTTT; CDR3 protein: CASRREAPNTEAFF
clone size: NA; D gene: TRBD1; J gene: TRBJ1-2; V gene: TRBV30; CDR3 DNA: TGTGCCTGGAGTGTACAATGGACAGGAGGGGGAGACTATGGCTACACCTTC; CDR3 protein: CAWSVQWTGGGDYGYTF
clone size: NA; D gene: NA; J gene: TRBJ2-3; V gene: TRBV7-3; CDR3 DNA: TGTGCCAGCAGCCCGAAAGGTTTCTTAACAGATACGCAGTATTTT; CDR3 protein: CASSPKGFLTDTQYF
clone size: few; D gene: NA; J gene: TRBJ2-1; V gene: TRBV13; CDR3 DNA: TGTGCCAGCAGAGAGGCAGACAACTCCTACAATGAGCAGTTCTTC; CDR3 protein: CASREADNSYNEQFF
clone size: NA; D gene: NA; J gene: TRBJ2-7; V gene: TRBV5-6; CDR3 DNA: TGTGCCAGCAGCTTCAGGGACCAGGGCTACGAGCAGTACTTC; CDR3 protein: CASSFRDQGYEQYF
clone size: few; D gene: TRBD1; J gene: TRBJ2-7; V gene: TRBV30; CDR3 DNA: TGTGCCTGGGGGACAGCCAACGGTTGGGGGTACTTC; CDR3 protein: CAWGTANGWGYF
clone size: NA; D gene: NA; J gene: TRBJ2-1; V gene: TRBV7-3; CDR3 DNA: TGTGCCAGCAGCCCTATCGGTGGCTCCTACAATGAGCAGTTCTTC; CDR3 protein: CASSPIGGSYNEQFF
clone size: NA; D gene: TRBD1; J gene: TRBJ1-3; V gene: TRBV29-1; CDR3 DNA: TGCAGCGTTCAGGGACAGATCTCTGGAAACACCATATATTTT; CDR3 protein: CSVQGQISGNTIYF
clone size: few; D gene: NA; J gene: TRBJ1-6; V gene: TRBV2; CDR3 DNA: TGTGCCAGCCGCAACGGGGGGGCTCCGGCGCCCCTCCACTTT; CDR3 protein: CASRNGGAPAPLHF
clone size: few; D gene: NA; J gene: TRBJ2-5; V gene: TRBV5-1; CDR3 DNA: TGCGCCAGCAGGCAGGCGGGTCAAGAGACCCAGTACTTC; CDR3 protein: CASRQAGQETQYF
clone size: NA; D gene: TRBD1; J gene: TRBJ1-5; V gene: TRBV6-5; CDR3 DNA: TGTGCCAGCACACCGGGACAGGGGAGTAATCAGCCCCAGCATTTT; CDR3 protein: CASTPGQGSNQPQHF
clone size: NA; D gene: NA; J gene: TRBJ1-3; V gene: TRBV18; CDR3 DNA: TGTGCCAGCTCAGTTTCGGGGTCTGGAAACACCATATATTTT; CDR3 protein: CASSVSGSGNTIYF
clone size: few; D gene: TRBD1; J gene: TRBJ1-5; V gene: TRBV7-2; CDR3 DNA: TGTGCCAGCAGCTCCGACAGGGAGTATCAGCCCCAGCATTTT; CDR3 protein: CASSSDREYQPQHF
clone size: NA; D gene: NA; J gene: TRBJ1-3; V gene: TRBV7-9; CDR3 DNA: TGTGCCAGCAGCTTAGGGACAGCTGGAAACACCATATATTTT; CDR3 protein: CASSLGTAGNTIYF
clone size: NA; D gene: TRBD2; J gene: TRBJ2-5; V gene: TRBV4-2; CDR3 DNA: TGTGCCAGCAGCCAAGAAGGGGGACTAGCGGGGGAGACCCAGTACTTC; CDR3 protein: CASSQEGGLAGETQYF
clone size: NA; D gene: NA; J gene: TRBJ2-7; V gene: TRBV6-6; CDR3 DNA: TGTGCCAGCAGCCCTGGGTTCTCCTACGAGCAGTACTTC; CDR3 protein: CASSPGFSYEQYF
clone size: few; D gene: NA; J gene: TRBJ2-1; V gene: TRBV6-1; CDR3 DNA: TGTGCCAGCAGTGTTAGTGGGGCAGGTTCCACCTACAATGAGCAGTTCTTC; CDR3 protein: CASSVSGAGSTYNEQFF